This T cell receptor beta chain was sequenced for a study of shared clonotypes between healthy human individuals. Here immunoSEQ multiplex PCR was the method, and the copy in TCRdb shows in-frame clones only, minus some. There are more than 600,000 clones in the sample; about 91% occur only once, and about a quarter lies in the top ten. CD45RO-negative CD8 cells positively selected for CCR7 made up the naive population, which excluded terminally differentiated effector memory CD45RA+ cells. The donors, healthy adults who were HIV-negative, had experienced no recent acute infections or vaccinations. The length of the CDR3 is 13 residues. Germline lookup yields CDR1 MGHRA and CDR2 YSYEKL. V was trimmed by 2 bases and J by 2 bases, leaving 7 bases between them.

The receptor comes from a young man in good health. The sample was naive CD8+ T cells sorted from blood. The chain uses TRBV4-1 and TRBJ2-7; no reliable D call. The CDR3 bases are TGCGCCAGCAGCCAAACAGTTACCTACGAGCAGTACTTC. Protein sequence: CASSQTVTYEQYF.